The clone carrying this T cell receptor (beta chain) was seen a few times. The antigen is not known. Treatment defined: some 19 received Ad26.COV2.S at low or high dose, single or two shots; 5 received placebo; per-sample allocation not given. At day 63 after the first vaccine or placebo injection, samples were drawn. V dropped 4 bases and J dropped 3 bases, with 14 bases sitting between them. From germline, CDR1 is SGHRS and CDR2 YFSETQ. The CDR3 is 14 residues long. The data originate from a study of Ad26.COV2.S vaccination and SARS-CoV-2 variants. Findings and caveats of the study: Similar non-spike TCR breadth was observed in recipients of vaccine and of placebo. TCR breadth and depth estimates may have understated total T cell responses.

The method was immunoSEQ multiplex PCR; TCRdb's version includes in-frame clones alone and lacks a portion of them. The sample lists 350,000 to 450,000 clones, roughly 85% occurring once. The sample consisted of peripheral blood, taken in a trial of Ad26.COV2.S vaccine versus placebo. The sequence derives from a person between 18 and 65 years old who received the Ad26.COV2.S COVID-19 vaccine or a placebo. The V and J genes are TRBV5-1 and TRBJ2-7, with a possible D match to TRBD1 (6 bases). CDR3 nucleotide sequence: TGCGCCAGCAGCCCAACGACAGGAAACTACGAGCAGTACTTC. It yields the protein CASSPTTGNYEQYF. The variable domain in full, with the rest retrieved from reference TRBV5-1 and TRBJ2-7, is KAGVTQTPRYLIKTRGQQVTLSCSPISGHRSVSWYQQTPGQGLQFLFEYFSETQRNKGNFPGRFSGRQFSNSRSEMNVSTLELGDSALYLCASSPTTGNYEQYFGPGTRLTVT.